One sample yielded the 2 T cell receptor beta chains listed below, sequenced in a study of shared clonotypes between healthy human individuals. Here immunoSEQ multiplex PCR was the method, and the copy in TCRdb shows in-frame clones only, minus some. The table includes around 980,000 clones, approximately 78% detected once. The sequencing input was memory CD4+ T cells from PBMCs. The subset: CD45RA-negative fraction. The receptors were sampled from a man aged 18 to 35 in good health. Some clones in this sample may be carry-over from other donors' samples.

V gene TRBV5-6 combines with J gene TRBJ2-3, with 10 bases aligning to TRBD1. This CDR3 region has 15 residues. V trimming: 4 bases; J trimming: 3 bases; junction bases outside the gene matches: 5. CDR1 is SGHDT, CDR2 YYEEEE, per germline. CDR3 coding DNA: TGTGCCAGCAGCGTGGACAGGGGGTTAACAGATACGCAGTATTTT. Residues: CASSVDRGLTDTQYF.

The V gene is TRBV11-3, the J gene TRBJ2-3, with 12 bases that match TRBD2. This CDR3 is 16 amino acids long. The germline V gene encodes CDR1 SGHNT and CDR2 YENEEA. V lost 5 bases and J lost 0; bases outside the gene matches: 3. The CDR3 coding sequence is TGTGCCAGCAGCCTAGGGACTAGCGGGAGCACAGATACGCAGTATTTT. Protein product: CASSLGTSGSTDTQYF.